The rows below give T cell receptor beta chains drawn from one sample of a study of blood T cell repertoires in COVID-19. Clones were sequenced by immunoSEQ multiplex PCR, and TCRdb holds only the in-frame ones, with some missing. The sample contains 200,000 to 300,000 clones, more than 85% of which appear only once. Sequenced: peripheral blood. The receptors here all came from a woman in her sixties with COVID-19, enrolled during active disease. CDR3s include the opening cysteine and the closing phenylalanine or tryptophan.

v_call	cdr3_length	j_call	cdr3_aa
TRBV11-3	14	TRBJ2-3	CASSLSGGRDTQYF
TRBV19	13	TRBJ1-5	CASNSGYDQPQHF
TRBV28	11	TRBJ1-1	CASSGTGGAFF
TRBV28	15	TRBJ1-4	CASSLQQGQGEKLFF
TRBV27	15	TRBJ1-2	CASSLSWDRGYGYTF
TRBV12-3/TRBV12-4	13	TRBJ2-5	CASTRDSPETQYF
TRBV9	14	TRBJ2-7	CASSAGTQSYEQYF
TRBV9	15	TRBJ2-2	CASSVKQGNTGELFF
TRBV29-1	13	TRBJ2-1	CSVKGGTYNEQFF
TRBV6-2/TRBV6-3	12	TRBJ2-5	CASSNPGQGLYF
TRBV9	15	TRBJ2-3	CASSVAGVGTDTQYF
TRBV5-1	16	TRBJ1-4	CASSPGQATTNEKLFF
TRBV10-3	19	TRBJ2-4	CAISESTGIPTVAKNIQYF
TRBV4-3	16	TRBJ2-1	CASSQEGGQLASEQFF
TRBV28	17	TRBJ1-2	CASSLTGAGQGIYGYTF
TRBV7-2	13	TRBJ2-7	CASSLGWREGQYF
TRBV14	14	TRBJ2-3	CASSLTEAGDTQYF
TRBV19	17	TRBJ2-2	CASGYPSDTANTGELFF
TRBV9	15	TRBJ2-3	CASSVAGGGTDTQYF
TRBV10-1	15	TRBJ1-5	CASIGVRTGNQPQHF
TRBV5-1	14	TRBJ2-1	CASRGLANYNEQFF
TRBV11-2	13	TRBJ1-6	CASSFGGSSPLHF
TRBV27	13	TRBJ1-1	CASSPLANTEAFF
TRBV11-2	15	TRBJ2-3	CASSHWEGPTDTQYF
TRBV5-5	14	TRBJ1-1	CASSFRVENTEAFF
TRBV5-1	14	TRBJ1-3	CASSGTATGNTIYF
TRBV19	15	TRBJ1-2	CASSTAGTGSYGYTF
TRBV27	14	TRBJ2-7	CASSPRTAHYEQYF
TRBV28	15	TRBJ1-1	CASSLLTGVRGEAFF
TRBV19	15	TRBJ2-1	CASRGTSGAYNEQFF
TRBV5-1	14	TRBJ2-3	CASSLDPSTDTQYF
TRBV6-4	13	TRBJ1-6	CASSETGSSPLHF
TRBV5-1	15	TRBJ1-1	CASSSGTQGSGEAFF
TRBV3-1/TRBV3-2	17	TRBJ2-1	CASSHATSGRLSNEQFF
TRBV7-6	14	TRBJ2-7	CASSSSGSLYEQYF
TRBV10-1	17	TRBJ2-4	CASSDSKDRGRVNIQYF